This TCR beta chain was retrieved from a study of OX40 agonist ivuxolimab in advanced cancers. Study at large: Six ivuxolimab dose levels, 0.01 to 10 mg/kg, were given intravenously every 2 weeks. General observations from the study: Relative to CD4+, CD8+ T cells held more expanded clones on average.

Assay used: immunoSEQ multiplex PCR; TCRdb lists only in-frame clones, some missing. Of almost 80,000 clones listed, approximately 84% are singletons. Comment on this clone: What it binds is unknown.

Per the germline V gene, CDR1 is SGHRS and CDR2 is YFSETQ. This CDR3 is 13 amino acids long. V was clipped by 4 bases and J by 3 bases, with 10 bases between them. The chain couples TRBV5-1 to TRBJ1-2, with TRBD1 as a possible D gene (5 bases). This material consisted of CD4+ or CD8+ T cells sorted from blood, taken in a trial of the OX40 agonist ivuxolimab. This receptor was identified in an adult with an advanced solid tumor such as melanoma, head and neck, liver or kidney cancer. The CDR3, as DNA: TGCGCCAGCAGCGTTGACAGAGACTATGGCTACACCTTC. It translates to CASSVDRDYGYTF.